The 9 T cell receptor beta chains below come from one sample, sequenced in a study of OX40 agonist ivuxolimab in advanced cancers. Only in-frame clones appear in the TCRdb table, and some are missing; sequencing was by immunoSEQ multiplex PCR. The profile shows 75,000 to 90,000 clones, roughly 85% of them singletons. Sequencing was performed on CD4+ or CD8+ T cells sorted from blood, taken in a trial of the OX40 agonist ivuxolimab. The source of these receptors is an adult with an advanced solid tumor such as melanoma, head and neck, liver or kidney cancer.

This chain uses TRBV19 with TRBJ2-5, with 10 nucleotides matching TRBD1. V shed 5 bases and J 4 bases; nucleotides not matched to a gene: 4. This CDR3 is 14 amino acids long. In germline, CDR1 is LNHDA, CDR2 SQIVND (reference sequence). The CDR3 spells CASSPGTGVETQYF. CDR3 in DNA: TGTGCCAGTAGTCCTGGGACAGGGGTAGAGACCCAGTACTTC.

The rearrangement joins TRBV20-1 to TRBJ2-7; tentatively, D is TRBD2 (5 bases). CDR1 and CDR2 from the germline V gene are DFQATT and SNEGSKA (reference sequence). The V end lost 6 bases, the J end lost 3 bases, and 9 bases lay between the germline ends. This CDR3 contains 11 residues. As DNA, the CDR3 is TGCAGTGCCGACGGGGACTACGAGCAGTACTTC. Encoded protein: CSADGDYEQYF.

This chain connects TRBV19 to TRBJ2-5; 11 bases are a match to TRBD1. This CDR3 has 13 residues. Trimming cost V 8 bases and J 5 bases; bases outside gene matches: 4. Germline values: CDR1 LNHDA, CDR2 SQIVND (reference sequence). The CDR3 sequence: CASGQGARETQYF. The CDR3 nucleotides read TGTGCCAGTGGACAGGGGGCTCGGGAGACCCAGTACTTC.

In its sample, this clone was seen once. The V and J genes are TRBV28 and TRBJ2-5; D perhaps matches TRBD1 (5 bases). The CDR3 spans 16 residues. CDR1 and CDR2 from the germline V gene are MDHEN and SYDVKM. Trimming cost V 2 bases and J 5 bases, with 18 bases left between them. This CDR3 is CASSLVGEEAFETQYF. The CDR3 nucleotides read TGTGCCAGCAGTTTAGTAGGGGAAGAGGCCTTCGAGACCCAGTACTTC.

This clone appeared a few times. The chain uses TRBV5-1 and TRBJ1-2; no firm D call. The V gene's germline CDR1 is SGHRS and CDR2 YFSETQ. V lost 4 bases, J lost 4 bases, and 20 bases lay in between. This CDR3 is 16 amino acids long. The CDR3: CASSTSHPNPLYGYTF. As DNA, the CDR3 is TGCGCCAGCAGCACTTCCCACCCCAATCCCCTCTATGGCTACACCTTC.

The J gene is TRBJ1-1, the V gene TRBV4-1, with D perhaps matching TRBD1 (5 bases). Deletions cut 0 bases from V and 1 base from J, with 12 bases between. The CDR3 is 16 amino acids. Germline V gene lookup returns CDR1 MGHRA and CDR2 YSYEKL. CDR3 loop: CASSQDQGRRNTEAFF. The CDR3 coding sequence is TGCGCCAGCAGCCAAGACCAGGGAAGGAGGAACACTGAAGCTTTCTTT.

V usage is TRBV13 and J usage is TRBJ2-1; TRBD1 agrees at 7 bases. There are 15 residues in the CDR3. The ends lost 5 bases at V and 7 bases at J; junction bases unmatched: 11. Germline values: CDR1 PRHDT, CDR2 FYEKMQ (reference sequence). The CDR3 nucleotides are TGTGCCAGCAGCCGAACCGACAGGGTTCGGAATGAGCAGTTCTTC. As protein: CASSRTDRVRNEQFF.

The chain uses TRBV6-6 and TRBJ2-7, with TRBD2 matching 7 bases. V shed 4 bases, J shed 4 bases, and the junction held 7 bases outside the gene matches. This CDR3 is 14 amino acids long. Per germline, CDR1 MNHNY and CDR2 SVGAGI (reference sequence). CDR3 sequence reads: CASSSAGDVYEQYF. For the CDR3, the DNA is TGTGCCAGCAGTTCCGCGGGGGACGTATACGAGCAGTACTTC.

This rearrangement joins TRBV27 to TRBJ1-6, with D possibly matching TRBD1 (5 bases). The CDR3 sequence is 20 residues long. Trimming pared 0 bases from V and 0 bases from J, leaving 18 bases between. Germline lookup yields CDR1 MNHEY and CDR2 SMNVEV (reference sequence). The CDR3 reads CASSLSPHLGVRSYNSPLHF. In nucleotides, the CDR3 is TGTGCCAGCAGTTTATCGCCTCATCTAGGGGTTCGCTCCTATAATTCACCCCTCCACTTT.